The following is a TCR beta chain sequence with its context. This sample is part of a study of blood T cell repertoires in COVID-19. In the study overall: Donors in the United States, Italy and Spain gave samples during acute or convalescent COVID-19. PBMCs, B-cell-depleted T cells, or T cells provided the cDNA or gDNA that made up the material.

Original methodology: Estimates of nucleated cell counts were drawn from the amplification of reference gene primers. Sequencing was performed with immunoSEQ multiplex PCR; in TCRdb, only in-frame clones are kept and a portion is missing. That table supplies the V and J calls and clone size; D and trimming were determined from the DNA. The data show 200,000 to 250,000 clones, approximately 85% seen once. This receptor was obtained from an older woman with COVID-19, enrolled during active disease. Sample: peripheral blood.

CDR3 coding DNA: TGCGCCAGCAGCTCGGATGGAGGGGCCGGCGGCTACACCTTC. Translated: CASSSDGGAGGYTF. The rearrangement uses TRBV5-1 and TRBJ1-2, with a tentative D call TRBD1 (5 bases). V lost 3 bases to trimming and J lost 8 bases, with 17 bases between them. The CDR3 has 14 residues. CDR1 is SGHRS, CDR2 YFSETQ, per germline.